The sequence of this T cell receptor beta chain was determined in a study of T cell responses to AZD1222 COVID-19 vaccine. General observations from the study: Sampled repertoires all dated from after the peak T cell response.

Pooling of second doses given at about 4 or about 12 weeks was done. Repertoires were generated with immunoSEQ multiplex PCR, while TCRdb's copy carries only in-frame clones and drops some. This table holds 84,000 or so clones, 90% found once. In germline, CDR1 is SGHRS, CDR2 YFSETQ. The CDR3 sequence is 14 residues long. Trimming pared 4 bases from V and 1 base from J, leaving 11 bases between. As concerns this clone: Antigen specificity is unknown.

The chain is built from TRBV5-1 and TRBJ1-1; maybe TRBD1 (5 bases). The starting material was peripheral blood, obtained 28 days after the second AZD1222 dose. The receptor comes from an adult who received the AZD1222 COVID-19 vaccine. The DNA of the CDR3 is TGCGCCAGCAGCCAAGGGACGGGGAACACTGAAGCTTTCTTT. Its protein product is CASSQGTGNTEAFF.